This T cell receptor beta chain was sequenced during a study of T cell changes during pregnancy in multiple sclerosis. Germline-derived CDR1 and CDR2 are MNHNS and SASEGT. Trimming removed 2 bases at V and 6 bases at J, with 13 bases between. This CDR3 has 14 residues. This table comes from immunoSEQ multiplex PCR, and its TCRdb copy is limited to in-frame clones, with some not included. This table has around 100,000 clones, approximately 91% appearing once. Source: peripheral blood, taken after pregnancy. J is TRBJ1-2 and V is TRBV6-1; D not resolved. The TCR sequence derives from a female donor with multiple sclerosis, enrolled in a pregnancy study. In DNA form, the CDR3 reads TGTGCCAGCAGTGAAAGGTCTCCCCGGGATGGCTACACCTTC. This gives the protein CASSERSPRDGYTF.